The 10 T cell receptor beta chains below come from one sample, sequenced in a study of blood T cell repertoires in COVID-19 (dated by TCRdb to 2018 to 2021). Library preparation used the immunoSEQ multiplex PCR assay. Sourced from immuneACCESS, this table was stored by TCRdb with only in-frame sequences that have V and J called. A share of the clones is absent; for the studies checked, an unresolved V gene accounts for under half, and the remainder has no known explanation. The sample data list under 30,000 clones, and approximately 86% of these were observed just once. The top ten hold over 15% of the sample. What was sequenced was peripheral blood. These receptors were collected from a human donor with acute or convalescent COVID-19. The donor label of this sample is uncertain.

This rearrangement joins TRBV7-9 to TRBJ1-2; TRBD1 aligns across 8 bases. The CDR3 length is 14 residues. The germline V gene encodes CDR1 SEHNR and CDR2 FQNEAQ (reference sequence). V lost 6 bases and J lost 8; bases outside the gene matches: 11. CDR3 residues: CASRTQGVRQGYTF. The CDR3 coding sequence is TGTGCCAGCAGAACACAGGGGGTCAGGCAAGGCTACACCTTC.

This clone was observed once. The chain is built from TRBV18 and TRBJ1-3; D is possibly TRBD1 (5 bases). CDR3 length equals 16 residues. Trimming pared 3 bases from V and 2 bases from J, leaving 14 bases between. The germline V gene encodes CDR1 KGHSH and CDR2 LQKENI. The CDR3 loop is CASSPRGVKAGNTIYF. CDR3 sequence (DNA): TGTGCCAGCTCACCTCGGGGGGTTAAGGCTGGAAACACCATATATTTT.

The CDR3 region is CASSSTSFRGTQYF. Here the CDR3 DNA reads TGTGCCAGCAGTTCGACTAGCTTCAGGGGGACCCAGTACTTC. J is TRBJ2-5 and V is TRBV7-9; D perhaps matches TRBD2 (7 bases). This CDR3 comprises 14 residues. The ends were cut back, 6 bases at V and 7 bases at J, with 18 bases in the middle. CDR1 is SEHNR and CDR2 is FQNEAQ in the germline V gene (reference sequence).

The genes are TRBV9 and TRBJ2-7, with 11 bases matching TRBD1. With V trimmed by 4 bases and J by 5 bases, 11 bases remained unmatched. CDR1 and CDR2 from the germline V gene are SGDLS and YYNGEE. The CDR3 covers 16 residues. CDR3 amino acids: CASSQAEGDRGDEQYF. The CDR3, as DNA: TGTGCCAGCAGCCAAGCGGAGGGGGACAGGGGGGACGAGCAGTACTTC.

The J gene is TRBJ2-2, the V gene TRBV14; D is possibly TRBD1 (5 bases). Trimming stripped 1 base from V and 4 bases from J, with 13 bases between. Per the germline V gene, CDR1 is SGHDN and CDR2 is FVKESK. The CDR3 runs to 16 residues. The CDR3 loop reads CASSQVNQGSTGELFF. CDR3 coding DNA: TGTGCCAGCAGCCAAGTAAATCAGGGAAGCACCGGGGAGCTGTTTTTT.

V is TRBV5-4 and J is TRBJ2-1; 7 bases are shared with TRBD2. Germline CDR1 is SGHNT and CDR2 is YYREEE (reference sequence). With V trimmed by 0 bases and J by 4 bases, 1 base remained unmatched. This CDR3 contains 14 residues. The CDR3 bases are TGTGCCAGCAGCTTGGAGGGACTATACAATGAGCAGTTCTTC. Protein product: CASSLEGLYNEQFF.

The sample holds a few counts of this clone. The chain is built from TRBV30 and TRBJ1-2; 10 bases are a match to TRBD1. The germline V gene encodes CDR1 GTSNPN and CDR2 SVGIG (reference sequence). V was pared by 2 bases and J by 7 bases, with 7 bases of the junction left unmatched. The CDR3 runs 14 residues. The CDR3 DNA follows: TGTGCCTGGAGTTACCCGGGACAGGGGAGTGGCTACACCTTC. The encoded protein is CAWSYPGQGSGYTF.

The chain carries TRBV5-4 and TRBJ2-1; 13 bases map to TRBD2. Trimming cost V 4 bases and J 8 bases; bases outside gene matches: 9. The CDR3 has 16 amino acids. Germline V gene lookup returns CDR1 SGHNT and CDR2 YYREEE (reference sequence). DNA for the CDR3: TGTGCCAGCAGCCGACCGGGACTAGCGGGAACATATGAGCAGTTCTTC. Protein product: CASSRPGLAGTYEQFF.

The count of this clone is one. The chain recombines TRBV29-1 with TRBJ1-4, with a tentative D call TRBD1 (6 bases). Germline V CDR1 and CDR2: SQVTM, ANQGSEA. CDR3 length equals 12 residues. Trimming removed 4 bases at V and 11 bases at J, with 14 bases between. The CDR3 region is CSVVIQGYKLFF. The CDR3 bases are TGCAGCGTTGTGATACAGGGTTACAAACTGTTTTTT.

The rearrangement uses TRBV2 and TRBJ2-7; TRBD1 is a possible D gene (5 bases). V was shortened by 3 bases and J by 4 bases, with 13 bases between the two germline ends. Looked up from germline, CDR1 is SNHLY and CDR2 is FYNNEI. CDR3 length: 14 residues. The CDR3 DNA follows: TGTGCCAGCAGTGATCACAGGTACTTGTACGAGCAGTACTTC. Its protein product is CASSDHRYLYEQYF.